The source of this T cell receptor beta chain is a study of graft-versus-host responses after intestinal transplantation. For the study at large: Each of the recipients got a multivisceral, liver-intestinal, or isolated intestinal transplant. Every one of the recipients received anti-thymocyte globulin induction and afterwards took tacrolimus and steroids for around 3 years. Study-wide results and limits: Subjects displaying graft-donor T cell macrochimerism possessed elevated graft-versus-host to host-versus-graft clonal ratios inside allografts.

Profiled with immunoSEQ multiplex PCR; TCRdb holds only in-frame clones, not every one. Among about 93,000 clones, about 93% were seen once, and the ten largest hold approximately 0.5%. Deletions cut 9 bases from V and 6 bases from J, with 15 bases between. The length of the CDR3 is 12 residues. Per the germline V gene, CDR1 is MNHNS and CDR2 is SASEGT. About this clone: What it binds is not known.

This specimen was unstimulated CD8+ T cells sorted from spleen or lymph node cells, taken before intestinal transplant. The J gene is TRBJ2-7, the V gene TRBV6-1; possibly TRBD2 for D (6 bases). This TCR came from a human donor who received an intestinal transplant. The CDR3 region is CASNAGLSEQYF. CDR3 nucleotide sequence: TGTGCCAGTAACGCGGGGTTGAGCGAGCAGTACTTC.